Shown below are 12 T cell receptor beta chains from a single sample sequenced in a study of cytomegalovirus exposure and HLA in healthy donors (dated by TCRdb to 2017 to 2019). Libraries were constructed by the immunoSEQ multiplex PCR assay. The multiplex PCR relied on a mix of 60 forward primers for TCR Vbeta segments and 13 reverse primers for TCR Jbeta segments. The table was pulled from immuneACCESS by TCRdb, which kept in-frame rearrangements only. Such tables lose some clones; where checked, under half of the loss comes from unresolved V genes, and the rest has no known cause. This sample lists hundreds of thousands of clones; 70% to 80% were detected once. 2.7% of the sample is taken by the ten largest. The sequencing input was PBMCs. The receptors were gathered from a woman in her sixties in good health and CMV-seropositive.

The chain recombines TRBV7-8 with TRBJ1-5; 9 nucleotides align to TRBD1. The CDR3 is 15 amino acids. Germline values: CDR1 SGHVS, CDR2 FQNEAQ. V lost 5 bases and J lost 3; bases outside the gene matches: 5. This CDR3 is CASSQGQGDNQPQHF. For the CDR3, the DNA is TGTGCCAGCAGCCAGGGACAGGGCGACAATCAGCCCCAGCATTTT. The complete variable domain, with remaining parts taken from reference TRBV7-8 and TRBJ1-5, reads GAGVSQSPRYKVAKRGQDVALRCDPISGHVSLFWYQQALGQGPEFLTYFQNEAQLDKSGLPSDRFFAERPEGSVSTLKIQRTQQEDSAVYLCASSQGQGDNQPQHFGDGTRLSIL.

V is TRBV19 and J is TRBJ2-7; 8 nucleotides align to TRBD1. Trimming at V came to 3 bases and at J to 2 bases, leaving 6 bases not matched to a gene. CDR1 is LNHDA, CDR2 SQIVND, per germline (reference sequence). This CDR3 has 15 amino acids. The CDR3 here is CASSIEQGDPYEQYF. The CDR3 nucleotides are TGTGCCAGTAGTATTGAACAGGGGGATCCCTACGAGCAGTACTTC.

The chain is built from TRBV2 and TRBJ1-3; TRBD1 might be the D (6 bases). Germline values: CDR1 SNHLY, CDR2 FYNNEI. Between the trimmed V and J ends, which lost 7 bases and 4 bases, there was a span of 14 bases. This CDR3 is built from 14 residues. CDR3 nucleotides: TGTGCCAGCACGCCTTTGGACAGCGGAAACACCATATATTTT. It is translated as CASTPLDSGNTIYF.

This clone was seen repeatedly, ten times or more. This CDR3 reads CASSAQGNTEAFF. In DNA form, the CDR3 reads TGTGCCAGCAGTGCACAGGGGAACACTGAAGCTTTCTTT. The chain joins TRBV2 to TRBJ1-1; tentatively, D is TRBD1 (6 bases). V lost 4 bases and J lost 1, with 7 bases in between. CDR3 length: 13 amino acids. Germline V CDR1 and CDR2: SNHLY, FYNNEI.

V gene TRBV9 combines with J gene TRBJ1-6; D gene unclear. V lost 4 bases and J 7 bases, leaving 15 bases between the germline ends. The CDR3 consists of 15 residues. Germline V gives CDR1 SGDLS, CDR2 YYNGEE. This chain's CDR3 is CASSTSPGGNSPLHF. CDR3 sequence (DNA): TGTGCCAGCAGCACCTCCCCCGGCGGGAATTCACCCCTCCACTTT.

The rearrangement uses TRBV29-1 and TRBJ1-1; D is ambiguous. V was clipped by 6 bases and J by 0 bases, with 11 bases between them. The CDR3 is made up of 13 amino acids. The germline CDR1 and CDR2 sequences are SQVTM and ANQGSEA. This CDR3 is CSVLGLVNTEAFF. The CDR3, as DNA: TGCAGCGTCCTCGGGTTGGTGAACACTGAAGCTTTCTTT.

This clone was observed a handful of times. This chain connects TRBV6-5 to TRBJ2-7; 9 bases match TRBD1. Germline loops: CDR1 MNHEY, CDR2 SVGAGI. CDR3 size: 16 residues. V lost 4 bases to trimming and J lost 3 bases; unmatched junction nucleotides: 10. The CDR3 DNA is TGTGCCAGCAGTTCGCCGGGACAGGGAGTACTCTACGAGCAGTACTTC. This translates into CASSSPGQGVLYEQYF.

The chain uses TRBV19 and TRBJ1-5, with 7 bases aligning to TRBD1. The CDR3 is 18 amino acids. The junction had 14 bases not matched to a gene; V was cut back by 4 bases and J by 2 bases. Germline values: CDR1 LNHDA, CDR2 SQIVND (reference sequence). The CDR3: CASSRGRTGLGGNQPQHF. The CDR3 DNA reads TGTGCCAGTAGTAGAGGCCGGACAGGCCTTGGGGGCAATCAGCCCCAGCATTTT.

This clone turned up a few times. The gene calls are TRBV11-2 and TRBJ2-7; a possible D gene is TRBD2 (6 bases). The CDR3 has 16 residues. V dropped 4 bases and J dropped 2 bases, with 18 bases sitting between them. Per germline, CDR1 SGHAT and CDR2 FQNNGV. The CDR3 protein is CASSSRAEGITYEQYF. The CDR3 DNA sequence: TGTGCCAGCAGCTCCCGCGCGGAGGGAATAACCTACGAGCAGTACTTC.

The CDR3 coding sequence is TGTGCCAGCAGCTTACCAGGGGTAGGATCACCCCTCCACTTT. This encodes CASSLPGVGSPLHF. The V gene is TRBV7-6, the J gene TRBJ1-6; maybe TRBD1 (6 bases). CDR1 and CDR2 (germline): SGHVS, FNYEAQ. Trimming shortened V by 2 bases and J by 10 bases, and 12 bases separated the two germline ends. CDR3 length: 14 residues.

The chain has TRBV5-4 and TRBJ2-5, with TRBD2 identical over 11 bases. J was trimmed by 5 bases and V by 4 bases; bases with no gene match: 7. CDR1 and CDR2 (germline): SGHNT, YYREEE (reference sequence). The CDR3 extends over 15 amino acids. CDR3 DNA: TGTGCCAGCAGCGAGGGACTAGCGGCGTGGGAGACCCAGTACTTC. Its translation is CASSEGLAAWETQYF.

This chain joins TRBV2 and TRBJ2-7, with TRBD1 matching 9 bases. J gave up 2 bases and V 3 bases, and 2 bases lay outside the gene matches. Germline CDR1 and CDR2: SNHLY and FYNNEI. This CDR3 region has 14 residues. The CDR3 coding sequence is TGTGCCAGCAGTGAGGGACAGGGAACCTACGAGCAGTACTTC. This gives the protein CASSEGQGTYEQYF. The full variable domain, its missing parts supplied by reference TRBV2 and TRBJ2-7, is EPEVTQTPSHQVTQMGQEVILRCVPISNHLYFYWYRQILGQKVEFLVSFYNNEISEKSEIFDDQFSVERPDGSNFTLKIRSTKLEDSAMYFCASSEGQGTYEQYFGPGTRLTVT.